A selection of T cell receptor beta chains follows, all from one sample in a study of blood T cell repertoires in COVID-19. TCRdb's table, derived via immunoSEQ multiplex PCR, lists solely in-frame clones and lacks some. The sample has about 50,000 clones; roughly four fifths are singletons. Sequenced material: peripheral blood. The origin of the receptors is a man in his 70s with active COVID-19. Each CDR3 is given with its conserved first and last residue. The D gene is left open where the match is weak. Rows give clone size only sometimes, using once, few, many, or a class for an expanded clone.

d_call j_call v_call cdr3_length clone_size cdr3_aa cdr3_nt
NA TRBJ2-5 TRBV6-2/TRBV6-3 12 NA CASSYSWETQYF TGTGCCAGCAGTTATAGCTGGGAGACCCAGTACTTC
TRBD1 TRBJ2-7 TRBV7-2 15 NA CASGAGTGAVGEQYF TGTGCCAGCGGAGCCGGGACAGGGGCGGTGGGTGAGCAGTACTTC
TRBD2 TRBJ2-2 TRBV5-6 14 NA CASSPVRGAGELFF TGTGCCAGCAGCCCCGTCCGGGGGGCCGGGGAGCTGTTTTTT
TRBD1 TRBJ1-5 TRBV28 15 NA CASSGGTGVNQPQHF TGTGCCAGCAGTGGAGGGACAGGGGTCAATCAGCCCCAGCATTTT
TRBD1 TRBJ1-3 TRBV5-1 19 NA CASSLEPNRGLTSGNTIYF TGCGCCAGCAGCTTGGAACCCAACAGGGGGCTTACCTCTGGAAACACCATATATTTT
TRBD1 TRBJ1-4 TRBV5-4 14 NA CASSLDRVGEKLFF TGTGCCAGCAGCTTAGACAGGGTCGGCGAAAAACTGTTTTTT
TRBD2 TRBJ2-5 TRBV4-1 16 NA CASSQDPGLAGETQYF TGCGCCAGCAGCCAAGATCCGGGACTAGCGGGAGAGACCCAGTACTTC
NA TRBJ1-4 TRBV7-6 15 NA CASSQKRTLAGKLFF TGTGCCAGCAGTCAAAAACGGACCCTCGCGGGAAAACTGTTTTTT
NA TRBJ1-1 TRBV29-1 11 NA CSVVRGAEAFF TGCAGCGTTGTGCGGGGGGCTGAAGCTTTCTTT
NA TRBJ1-5 TRBV4-2 16 NA CASSLSMADSNQPQHF TGTGCCAGCAGCCTCAGTATGGCAGATAGCAATCAGCCCCAGCATTTT
TRBD1 TRBJ1-1 TRBV15 19 NA CATSRGFGTGGSWNTEAFF TGTGCCACCAGCAGGGGTTTCGGGACAGGGGGGTCATGGAACACTGAAGCTTTCTTT
NA TRBJ2-7 TRBV3-1/TRBV3-2 14 NA CASSQNQGAYEQYF TGTGCCAGCAGCCAAAATCAAGGGGCCTACGAGCAGTACTTC
TRBD1 TRBJ2-5 TRBV27 15 NA CASSLYGQGKETQYF TGTGCCAGCAGTTTATACGGACAGGGAAAGGAGACCCAGTACTTC
TRBD1 TRBJ2-1 TRBV30 13 NA CAWGGTGLDEQFF TGTGCCTGGGGAGGGACAGGGCTAGATGAGCAGTTCTTC
NA TRBJ1-4 TRBV6-5 15 NA CASSYSWQGSEKLFF TGTGCCAGCAGTTACTCATGGCAGGGGAGCGAAAAACTGTTTTTT
NA TRBJ1-2 TRBV12-3/TRBV12-4 12 NA CASSFLGSGYTF TGTGCCAGCAGTTTTCTGGGGAGCGGCTACACCTTC
TRBD1 TRBJ1-2 TRBV9 16 NA CASSSIRPGQGVGYTF TGTGCCAGCAGCTCTATCCGACCGGGACAGGGTGTCGGCTACACCTTC
TRBD1 TRBJ1-4 TRBV6-5 15 NA CASSYGTGGREKLFF TGTGCCAGCAGTTACGGGACAGGGGGCAGGGAAAAACTGTTTTTT
NA TRBJ2-2 TRBV4-2 17 NA CASSQGPGGANTGELFF TGTGCCAGCAGCCAAGGTCCTGGGGGCGCGAACACCGGGGAGCTGTTTTTT
TRBD1 TRBJ2-7 TRBV4-1 16 few CASSQDTGTGAYEQYF TGCGCCAGCAGCCAAGACACCGGGACAGGGGCCTACGAGCAGTACTTC
NA TRBJ1-5 TRBV2 13 NA CASSEEFNQPQHF TGTGCCAGCAGTGAGGAGTTCAATCAGCCCCAGCATTTT
TRBD1 TRBJ1-4 TRBV6-5 13 NA CASQQGSGEKLFF TGTGCCTCCCAACAGGGGTCGGGAGAAAAACTGTTTTTT
NA TRBJ1-4 TRBV12-3/TRBV12-4 12 NA CASSSHGGNLFF TGTGCCAGCAGTTCCCATGGGGGGAATCTGTTTTTT
NA TRBJ1-1 TRBV7-9 14 NA CASSPTGASTEAFF TGTGCCAGCAGCCCGACAGGCGCCAGCACTGAAGCTTTCTTT
TRBD1 TRBJ2-7 TRBV29-1 14 NA CSVGPGTGGYEQYF TGCAGCGTGGGCCCCGGGACAGGGGGGTACGAGCAGTACTTC
NA TRBJ2-1 TRBV11-2 15 NA CASSLERPGRGEQFF TGTGCCAGCAGCTTAGAAAGGCCGGGCCGGGGTGAGCAGTTCTTC
TRBD1 TRBJ1-1 TRBV3-1/TRBV3-2 16 NA CASSQDSGQMNTEAFF TGTGCCAGCAGCCAAGATTCGGGACAGATGAACACTGAAGCTTTCTTT
TRBD2 TRBJ2-7 TRBV29-1 12 NA CSVASGHYEQYF TGCAGCGTTGCTAGCGGACACTACGAGCAGTACTTC
NA TRBJ2-5 TRBV3-1/TRBV3-2 14 NA CASSLGGGIETQYF TGTGCCAGCAGCCTGGGGGGGGGCATTGAGACCCAGTACTTC
NA TRBJ1-2 TRBV6-1 14 NA CASSDGQPNYGYTF TGTGCCAGCAGTGATGGACAGCCTAACTATGGCTACACCTTC
TRBD1 TRBJ1-2 TRBV28 15 NA CASRSGTGGAYGYTF TGTGCCAGCAGATCCGGGACAGGGGGCGCCTATGGCTACACCTTC
NA TRBJ2-6 TRBV9 16 NA CASSVNMISGANVLTF TGTGCCAGCAGCGTTAACATGATCTCTGGGGCCAACGTCCTGACTTTC
NA TRBJ2-5 TRBV7-3 15 NA CASSPGRGEQETQYF TGTGCCAGCAGCCCCGGACGGGGAGAACAAGAGACCCAGTACTTC